This T cell receptor beta chain was sequenced in a study of beta chain features in type 1 diabetes. Study-wide points: Patients with type 1 diabetes carried fewer insertions and had more deletions at their VDJ junctions. The study found moderately but significantly shorter TCRB CDR3s in all four CD4+ subsets of Type 1 diabetes patients. A potential PCR bias toward shorter templates would be equal in patient and control samples.

Concerning this clone itself: Its antigen is unidentified.

By way of CD45RO/CCR7/CD25/CD127/CD95/CD27, the CD4+ regulatory, stem cell-like memory, central memory and naive cells were sorted. As every portion of the isolated RNA was reverse transcribed, the sequencing read expressed TCRB transcripts. Generated by immunoSEQ multiplex PCR, the TCRdb table keeps only in-frame clones and is missing some. Here the sample spans about 160,000 clones, about 63% being singletons. CDR3 length: 15 amino acids. The V end was cut by 4 bases, the J end by 2 bases, with 13 bases between. Germline CDR1 reads SNHLY; CDR2 reads FYNNEI. The V and J genes are TRBV2 and TRBJ2-3; D unclear. The clonotype was recovered from a man aged 25 to 45 with type 1 diabetes. Sequencing was carried out using naive CD4+ T cells from blood. DNA for the CDR3: TGTGCCAGCAGTGTCTCAGGATTACCCACAGATACGCAGTATTTT. Residues: CASSVSGLPTDTQYF.